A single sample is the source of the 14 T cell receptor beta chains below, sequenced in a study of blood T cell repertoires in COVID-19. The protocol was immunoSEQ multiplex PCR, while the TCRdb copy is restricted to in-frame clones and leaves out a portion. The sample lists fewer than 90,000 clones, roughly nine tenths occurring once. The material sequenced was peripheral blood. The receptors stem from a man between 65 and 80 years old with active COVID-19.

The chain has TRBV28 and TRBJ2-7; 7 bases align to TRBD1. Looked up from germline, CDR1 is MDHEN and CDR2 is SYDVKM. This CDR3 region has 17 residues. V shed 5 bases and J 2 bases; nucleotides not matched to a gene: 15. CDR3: CASSPLRRTGPTYEQYF. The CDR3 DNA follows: TGTGCCAGCAGTCCTCTTCGTCGGACAGGCCCAACCTACGAGCAGTACTTC.

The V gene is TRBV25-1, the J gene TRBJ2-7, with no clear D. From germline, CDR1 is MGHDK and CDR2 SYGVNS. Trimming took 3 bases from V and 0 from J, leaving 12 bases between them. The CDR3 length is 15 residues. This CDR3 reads CASSDDRRASYEQYF. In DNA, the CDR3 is TGTGCCAGCAGTGACGATCGGAGAGCCTCCTACGAGCAGTACTTC.

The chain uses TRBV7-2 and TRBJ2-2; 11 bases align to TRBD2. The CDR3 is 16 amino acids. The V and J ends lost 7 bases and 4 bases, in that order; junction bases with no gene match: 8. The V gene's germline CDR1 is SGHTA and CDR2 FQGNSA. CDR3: CASTPIAGGVTGELFF. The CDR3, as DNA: TGTGCCAGCACCCCAATAGCGGGAGGGGTCACCGGGGAGCTGTTTTTT.

The CDR3 loop reads CASSLRASPQSYNEQFF. CDR3 DNA sequence: TGTGCCAGCAGCTTACGGGCTAGCCCCCAGTCCTACAATGAGCAGTTCTTC. This sequence joins TRBV7-2 and TRBJ2-1; weak D call: TRBD2 (5 bases). This CDR3 contains 17 residues. The V and J ends lost 2 bases and 1 base respectively, with 15 bases between them. Looked up from germline, CDR1 is SGHTA and CDR2 is FQGNSA.

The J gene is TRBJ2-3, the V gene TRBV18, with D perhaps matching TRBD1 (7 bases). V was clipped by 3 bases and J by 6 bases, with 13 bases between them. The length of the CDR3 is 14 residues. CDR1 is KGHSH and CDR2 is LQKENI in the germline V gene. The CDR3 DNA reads TGTGCCAGCTCACCCACCAGGGGGGCCGATACGCAGTATTTT. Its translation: CASSPTRGADTQYF.

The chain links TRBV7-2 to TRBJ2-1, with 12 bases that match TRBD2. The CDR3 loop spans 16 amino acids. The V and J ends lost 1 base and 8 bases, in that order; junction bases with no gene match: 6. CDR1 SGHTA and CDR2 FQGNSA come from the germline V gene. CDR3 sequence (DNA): TGTGCCAGCAGCTTAGGGGCTAGCGGGGGGGTCGATGAGCAGTTCTTC. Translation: CASSLGASGGVDEQFF. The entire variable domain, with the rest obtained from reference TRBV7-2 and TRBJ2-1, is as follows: GAGVSQSPSNKVTEKGKDVELRCDPISGHTALYWYRQSLGQGLEFLIYFQGNSAPDKSGLPSDRFSAERTGGSVSTLTIQRTQQEDSAVYLCASSLGASGGVDEQFFGPGTRLTVL.

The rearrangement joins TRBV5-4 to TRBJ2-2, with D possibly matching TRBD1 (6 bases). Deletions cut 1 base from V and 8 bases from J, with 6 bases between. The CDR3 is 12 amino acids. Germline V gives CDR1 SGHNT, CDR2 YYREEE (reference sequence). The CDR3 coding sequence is TGTGCCAGCAGCTTGAGGGGGGGGGAGCTGTTTTTT. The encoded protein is CASSLRGGELFF.

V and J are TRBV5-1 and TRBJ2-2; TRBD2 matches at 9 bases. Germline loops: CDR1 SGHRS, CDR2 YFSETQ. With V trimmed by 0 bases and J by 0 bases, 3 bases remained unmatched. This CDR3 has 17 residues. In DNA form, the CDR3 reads TGCGCCAGCAGCTTGGCGGCTAGCGGGGCGAACACCGGGGAGCTGTTTTTT. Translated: CASSLAASGANTGELFF.

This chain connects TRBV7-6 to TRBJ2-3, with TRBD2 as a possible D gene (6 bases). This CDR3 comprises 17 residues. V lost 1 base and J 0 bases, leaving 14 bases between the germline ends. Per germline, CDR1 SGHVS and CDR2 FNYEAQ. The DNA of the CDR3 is TGTGCCAGCAGCTTAGGGGGAGGAGCCACTAGCACAGATACGCAGTATTTT. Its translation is CASSLGGGATSTDTQYF. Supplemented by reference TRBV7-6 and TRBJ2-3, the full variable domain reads GAGVSQSPRYKVTKRGQDVALRCDPISGHVSLYWYRQALGQGPEFLTYFNYEAQQDKSGLPNDRFSAERPEGSISTLTIQRTEQRDSAMYRCASSLGGGATSTDTQYFGPGTRLTVL.

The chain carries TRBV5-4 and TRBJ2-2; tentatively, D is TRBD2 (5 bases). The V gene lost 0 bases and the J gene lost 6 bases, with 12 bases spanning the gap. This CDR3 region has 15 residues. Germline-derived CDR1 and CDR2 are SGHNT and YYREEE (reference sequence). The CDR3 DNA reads TGTGCCAGCAGCTTGGCTCGGGGTGGTGCCGGGGAGCTGTTTTTT. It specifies CASSLARGGAGELFF.

Here the CDR3 DNA reads TGTGCCAGCAGCAACCCGGGGGTGCGCACCGAGCAGTTCTTC. This codes for CASSNPGVRTEQFF. The chain is built from TRBV6-2 or TRBV6-3 and TRBJ2-1; D might be TRBD2 (6 bases). Germline CDR1 MNHEY, CDR2 SVGEGT. Trimming took off 6 bases at V and 10 bases at J, with 19 bases between the two ends. The CDR3 loop spans 14 amino acids.

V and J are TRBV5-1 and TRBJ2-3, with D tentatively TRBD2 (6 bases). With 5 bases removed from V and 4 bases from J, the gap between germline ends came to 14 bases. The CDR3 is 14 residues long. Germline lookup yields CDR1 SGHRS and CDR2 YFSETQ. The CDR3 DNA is TGCGCCAGCAGACCGCTGGGGGGTCCAGATACGCAGTATTTT. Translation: CASRPLGGPDTQYF.

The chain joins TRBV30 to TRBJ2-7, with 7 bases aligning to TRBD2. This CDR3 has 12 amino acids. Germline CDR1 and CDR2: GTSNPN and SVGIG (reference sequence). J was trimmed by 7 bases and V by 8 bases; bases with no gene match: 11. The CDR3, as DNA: TGTGCCCGGGGGGTCGGTCCGGGTGAGCAGTACTTC. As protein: CARGVGPGEQYF. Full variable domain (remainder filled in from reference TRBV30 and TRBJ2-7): SQTIHQWPATLVQPVGSPLSLECTVEGTSNPNLYWYRQAAGRGLQLLFYSVGIGQISSEVPQNLSASRPQDRQFILSSKKLLLSDSGFYLCARGVGPGEQYFGPGTRLTVT.

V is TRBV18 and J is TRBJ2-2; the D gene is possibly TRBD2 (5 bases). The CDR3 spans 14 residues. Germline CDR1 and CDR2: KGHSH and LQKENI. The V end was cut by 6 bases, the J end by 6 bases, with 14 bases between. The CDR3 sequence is CASSPVGAPGELFF. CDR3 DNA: TGTGCCAGCTCGCCCGTGGGAGCGCCCGGGGAGCTGTTTTTT.